The 28 T cell receptor beta chains listed next were all sequenced from one sample in a study of T cells after yellow fever vaccination. MiXCR, run by TCRdb on the 5' RACE reads, gives a single entry per CDR3 protein. Of approximately 74,000 distinct CDR3 sequences listed, approximately 6.9% are singletons. The specimen was CD8+ T cells sorted from PBMCs, collected 5 days after the first yellow fever vaccination. All receptors come from a man aged 18 to 29 who received the YFV17D yellow fever vaccine.

This clonotype has ten or more counts. The rearrangement joins TRBV18 to TRBJ2-1; TRBD2 might be the D (5 bases). CDR3 length: 15 amino acids. Germline V gene sequence: CDR1 KGHSH, CDR2 LQKENI. The V end lost 4 bases, the J end lost 0 bases, and 10 bases lay between the germline ends. The CDR3 nucleotides are TGTGCCAGCTCACTCGGGGAAAGCTCCTACAATGAGCAGTTCTTC. It is translated as CASSLGESSYNEQFF.

There are many counts of this clonotype. V usage is TRBV29-1 and J usage is TRBJ1-1; D is uncertain. Germline assignment: CDR1 SQVTM and CDR2 ANQGSEA. The CDR3 extends over 11 amino acids. Trimming removed 5 bases at V and 1 base at J, with 5 bases between. This CDR3 reads CSVWGNTEAFF. DNA for the CDR3: TGCAGCGTTTGGGGGAACACTGAAGCTTTCTTT.

There are many counts of this clonotype. The rearrangement links TRBV4-1 to TRBJ2-1; D not resolved. V lost 1 base to trimming and J lost 0 bases, with 4 bases between them. The CDR3 loop spans 14 amino acids. The germline CDR1 and CDR2 sequences are MGHRA and YSYEKL. The CDR3 nucleotides are TGCGCCAGCAGCCAAGGCAGCTCCTACAATGAGCAGTTCTTC. Amino acid sequence: CASSQGSSYNEQFF.

This clonotype showed up many times. The rearrangement links TRBV5-1 to TRBJ2-1; weak D call: TRBD2 (5 bases). The V gene lost 0 bases and the J gene lost 6 bases, with 13 bases spanning the gap. Looked up from germline, CDR1 is SGHRS and CDR2 is YFSETQ. This CDR3 comprises 15 residues. Here the CDR3 reads CASSLAVLASNEQFF. CDR3 nucleotide sequence: TGCGCCAGCAGCTTGGCCGTTCTAGCAAGCAATGAGCAGTTCTTC.

In its sample, this clonotype was seen many times. The chain couples TRBV12-3 or TRBV12-4 to TRBJ2-5; TRBD2 matches 7 bases. The CDR3 consists of 13 residues. V was clipped by 7 bases and J by 2 bases; unmatched bases: 4. Written as DNA, the CDR3 is TGTGCCAGCACCCAGGGACTACAAGAGACCCAGTACTTC. This gives the protein CASTQGLQETQYF.

CDR3 bases: TGTGCCAGCAGCTCGGGACAGGGGCGATCACCCCTCCACTTT. Protein sequence: CASSSGQGRSPLHF. The chain couples TRBV7-9 to TRBJ1-6, with 10 bases identical to TRBD1. The germline V gene has CDR1 SEHNR and CDR2 FQNEAQ (reference sequence). J lost 10 bases, V lost 4 bases, and 4 bases had no gene match. The CDR3 is made up of 14 amino acids.

With regard to this clonotype: One junction end disagrees with the germline gene, perhaps due to a read error. This chain uses TRBV7-8 with TRBJ2-3; 7 bases agree with TRBD2. The CDR3 has 17 residues. CDR1 and CDR2 (germline): SGHVS, FQNEAQ. CDR3 in DNA: TGTTCCAGCAGCTCACCTAGCTGGGGGGGAAACTCAGATACGCAGTATTTT. Protein product: CSSSSPSWGGNSDTQYF.

Here the CDR3 DNA reads TGTGCCAGCAGCTACACAGGGGGCAGTATCTATGGCTACACCTTC. Translated: CASSYTGGSIYGYTF. This chain connects TRBV7-2 to TRBJ1-2; 9 nucleotides line up with TRBD1. The CDR3 length is 15 residues. Per the germline V gene, CDR1 is SGHTA and CDR2 is FQGNSA. The ends lost 4 bases at V and 4 bases at J; junction bases unmatched: 7.

The table lists this clonotype with a few counts. The V gene is TRBV24-1, the J gene TRBJ2-1; D uncertain. This CDR3 has 12 amino acids. Deletions cut 4 bases from V and 10 bases from J, with 10 bases between. Germline V CDR1 and CDR2: KGHDR, SFDVKD. The CDR3 spells CATSETGPEQFF. Here the CDR3 DNA reads TGTGCCACCAGTGAGACCGGGCCGGAGCAGTTCTTC.

This rearrangement joins TRBV5-1 to TRBJ2-1; 7 bases match TRBD1. Trimming removed 2 bases from V and 5 bases from J; junction bases left unmatched: 1. This CDR3 spans 13 amino acids. Looked up from germline, CDR1 is SGHRS and CDR2 is YFSETQ. The CDR3 sequence is CASSFQGDNEQFF. The CDR3 DNA sequence: TGCGCCAGCAGCTTCCAGGGGGACAATGAGCAGTTCTTC.

This clonotype came up once. Compared with germline, one end of the junction differs, possibly owing to a read error. This sequence joins TRBV12-3 or TRBV12-4 and TRBJ1-5; weak D call: TRBD1 (5 bases). The CDR3 is made up of 16 amino acids. Here the CDR3 reads CVSSNPLTGNNQAQHF. The CDR3, as DNA: TGTGTCAGCAGTAACCCTTTAACAGGCAACAATCAGGCCCAGCATTTT.

This clonotype was counted a few times. V is TRBV9 and J is TRBJ1-6; D is perhaps TRBD1 (6 bases). V lost 3 bases to trimming and J lost 0 bases, with 7 bases between them. The CDR3 runs 15 residues. Germline V gene data show CDR1 as SGDLS and CDR2 as YYNGEE. CDR3 sequence: CASSGTASYNSPLHF. CDR3 in DNA: TGTGCCAGCAGCGGGACAGCCTCCTATAATTCACCCCTCCACTTT. Drawing the rest from reference TRBV9 and TRBJ1-6, the complete variable domain is DSGVTQTPKHLITATGQRVTLRCSPRSGDLSVYWYQQSLDQGLQFLIQYYNGEERAKGNILERFSAQQFPDLHSELNLSSLELGDSALYFCASSGTASYNSPLHFGNGTRLTVT.

Comments on this clonotype: A read error is possible here, since a much larger clone lies one base away. V is TRBV12-3 or TRBV12-4 and J is TRBJ2-3; D call uncertain. The length of the CDR3 is 12 residues. The V and J ends lost 7 bases and 4 bases respectively, with 9 bases between them. The CDR3 protein is CASTYSADTQYF. CDR3 bases: TGTGCCAGCACCTATTCCGCAGATACGCAGTATTTT.

The chain has TRBV23-1 and TRBJ2-3; the D gene is possibly TRBD2 (7 bases). TRBV23-1 is an ORF; its function is uncertain. Trimming shortened V by 5 bases and J by 0 bases, and 24 bases separated the two germline ends. The CDR3 extends over 19 amino acids. As DNA, the CDR3 is TGCGCCAGCAGTAAGGCCCCGGGGGGACAAACCTCTAGCACAGATACGCAGTATTTT. Translation gives CASSKAPGGQTSSTDTQYF.

The rearrangement links TRBV5-1 to TRBJ1-1, with 9 bases lining up with TRBD1. The germline V gene has CDR1 SGHRS and CDR2 YFSETQ. The J segment lost 8 bases and the V segment lost 3 bases, leaving 8 bases of the junction unmatched. This CDR3 has 14 amino acids. In DNA, the CDR3 is TGCGCCAGCAGCTACCGGGACAGGGAGTCGGAAGCTTTCTTT. Amino acid sequence: CASSYRDRESEAFF.

The chain employs TRBV5-6 and TRBJ2-3; D not certain. The germline V gene encodes CDR1 SGHDT and CDR2 YYEEEE. CDR3 length equals 12 residues. Trimming removed 3 bases at V and 0 bases at J, with 2 bases between. CDR3 amino acids: CASSYSTDTQYF. CDR3 nucleotide sequence: TGTGCCAGCAGCTATAGCACAGATACGCAGTATTTT.

This chain uses TRBV12-3 or TRBV12-4 with TRBJ1-3; D not certain. The CDR3 sequence is 14 residues long. Between the trimmed V and J ends, which lost 6 bases and 2 bases, there was a span of 11 bases. The CDR3 loop reads CASRTDGPGNTIYF. The CDR3 nucleotides read TGTGCCAGCAGGACGGATGGACCTGGAAACACCATATATTTT.

This clonotype was counted ten times or more. The rearrangement uses TRBV12-3 or TRBV12-4 and TRBJ1-2; 10 positions agree with TRBD1. The V gene end was trimmed by 3 bases and the J gene end by 0 bases; junction bases not matched to a gene: 1. CDR3 length equals 15 residues. CDR3 sequence reads: CASSFGQGANYGYTF. CDR3 sequence (DNA): TGTGCCAGCAGTTTTGGACAGGGGGCTAACTATGGCTACACCTTC.

This clonotype showed up many times. V usage is TRBV5-1 and J usage is TRBJ2-7, with unresolved D. The CDR3 has 14 residues. V lost 3 bases and J 0 bases, leaving 10 bases between the germline ends. Per germline, CDR1 SGHRS and CDR2 YFSETQ. For the CDR3, the DNA is TGCGCCAGCAGCTCTCCTTCTAACTCCTACGAGCAGTACTTC. It specifies CASSSPSNSYEQYF.

This clonotype has a handful of counts. This rearrangement joins TRBV20-1 to TRBJ1-2; 10 bases match TRBD1. The CDR3 is 16 amino acids. After removal of 3 bases from V and 1 base from J, the junction contained 8 bases not matched to a gene. In germline, CDR1 is DFQATT, CDR2 SNEGSKA (reference sequence). The CDR3 reads CSARRLGTGVNYGYTF. For the CDR3, the DNA is TGCAGTGCTAGGAGGTTGGGGACAGGGGTTAACTATGGCTACACCTTC.

V gene TRBV19 combines with J gene TRBJ1-1; no definite D call. This CDR3 has 11 amino acids. Looked up from germline, CDR1 is LNHDA and CDR2 is SQIVND (reference sequence). With 3 bases removed from V and 5 bases from J, the gap between germline ends came to 4 bases. CDR3 bases: TGTGCCAGTAGTATCGGAACTGAAGCTTTCTTT. It yields the protein CASSIGTEAFF.

The rearrangement joins TRBV20-1 to TRBJ1-5; tentatively, D is TRBD1 (5 bases). Trimming took off 6 bases at V and 2 bases at J, with 8 bases between the two ends. Looked up from germline, CDR1 is DFQATT and CDR2 is SNEGSKA (reference sequence). The CDR3 covers 12 residues. The CDR3 DNA is TGCAGTGCCAGGGACCGCAATCAGCCCCAGCATTTT. Amino acid sequence: CSARDRNQPQHF.

There are many counts of this clonotype. This chain links TRBV7-9 with TRBJ2-3; D not resolved. Germline lookup yields CDR1 SEHNR and CDR2 FQNEAQ (reference sequence). This CDR3 contains 15 residues. V lost 1 base, J lost 0 bases, and 8 bases lay in between. CDR3 DNA sequence: TGTGCCAGCAGCTTAGTCTCCCTGAGCACAGATACGCAGTATTTT. Translated: CASSLVSLSTDTQYF.

This clonotype has at least ten counts. The chain employs TRBV9 and TRBJ2-3; D possibly matches TRBD1 or TRBD2 (6 bases each). Germline lookup yields CDR1 SGDLS and CDR2 YYNGEE. The CDR3 extends over 15 amino acids. Trimming took 3 bases from V and 3 from J, leaving 14 bases between them. CDR3 region: CASSATGTQTDTQYF. Written as DNA, the CDR3 is TGTGCCAGCAGCGCCACAGGGACTCAGACAGATACGCAGTATTTT.

This clonotype came up a few times. The chain has TRBV20-1 and TRBJ2-2; 9 positions agree with TRBD1. Germline CDR1 and CDR2: DFQATT and SNEGSKA (reference sequence). The ends lost 0 bases at V and 6 bases at J; junction bases unmatched: 8. The length of the CDR3 is 16 residues. The CDR3 coding sequence is TGCAGTGCTAGAGAACCGGGACAGGGAGTTTCCGGGGAGCTGTTTTTT. Amino acid sequence: CSAREPGQGVSGELFF.

Many counts were recorded for this clonotype. J is TRBJ2-3 and V is TRBV7-8; 8 positions agree with TRBD2. V lost 1 base, J lost 4 bases, and 7 bases stayed unmatched. This CDR3 region has 16 residues. The V gene's germline CDR1 is SGHVS and CDR2 FQNEAQ. CDR3 loop: CASSLEWRGASDTQYF. CDR3 nucleotides: TGTGCCAGCAGCTTAGAATGGCGGGGGGCCTCAGATACGCAGTATTTT.

The chain recombines TRBV7-2 with TRBJ2-7, with no clear D. There are 13 residues in the CDR3. Trimming removed 1 base at V and 5 bases at J, with 9 bases between. The germline V gene encodes CDR1 SGHTA and CDR2 FQGNSA. This CDR3 is CASSLGSVNEQYF. The CDR3 nucleotides are TGTGCCAGCAGCTTAGGGTCTGTAAACGAGCAGTACTTC.

The sample holds many counts of this clonotype. The V call is TRBV21-1, the J call TRBJ2-4. TRBV21-1 is recorded as a pseudogene. The length of the CDR3 is 16 residues. For the CDR3, the DNA is TGTGCCAGCAAACTCTTGGTTACTTTAGCCAAAAACATTCAGTACTTC. This translates into CASKLLVTLAKNIQYF.